These 11 T cell receptor beta chains were sequenced from one sample in a study of blood T cell repertoires in COVID-19. Libraries were prepared by immunoSEQ multiplex PCR; TCRdb keeps only in-frame clonotypes and omits some of them. This sample has 200,000 to 250,000 clones, with approximately 80% found just once. Specimen: peripheral blood. These receptors all stem from a man younger than 45 with active or convalescent COVID-19.

The chain has TRBV7-9 and TRBJ2-7; 8 nucleotides align to TRBD2. CDR3 length: 14 residues. The J segment lost 1 base and the V segment lost 6 bases, leaving 5 bases of the junction unmatched. CDR1 and CDR2 (germline): SEHNR, FQNEAQ (reference sequence). CDR3 sequence reads: CASSYSGVSYEQYF. The CDR3 DNA follows: TGTGCCAGCAGTTATAGCGGGGTATCCTACGAGCAGTACTTC.

The chain uses TRBV10-3 and TRBJ2-7, with D possibly matching TRBD1 (5 bases). The length of the CDR3 is 12 residues. V lost 2 bases, J lost 3 bases, and 5 bases lay in between. Per germline, CDR1 ENHRY and CDR2 SYGVKD. CDR3 region: CAISEDSYEQYF. Here the CDR3 DNA reads TGTGCCATCAGTGAGGACAGCTACGAGCAGTACTTC.

The chain links TRBV18 to TRBJ2-3; D is unresolved. The V gene's germline CDR1 is KGHSH and CDR2 LQKENI. The length of the CDR3 is 12 residues. Trimming removed 1 base from V and 5 bases from J, with 4 bases in between. CDR3 loop: CASSPLGDTQYF. The CDR3 DNA sequence: TGTGCCAGCTCACCACTCGGAGATACGCAGTATTTT.

The DNA for the CDR3 is TGTGCCAGTTCTTCAGGGGGCGCCGGGAAAGATACGCAGTATTTT. The encoded protein is CASSSGGAGKDTQYF. The chain has TRBV28 and TRBJ2-3, with 8 bases fitting TRBD1. V gave up 9 bases and J gave up 5 bases; unmatched junction bases: 13. The length of the CDR3 is 15 residues. Germline lookup yields CDR1 MDHEN and CDR2 SYDVKM.

The CDR3 region has the DNA TGTGCCAGCAGCTATCTTGGGGGCCGGGAGCTGTTTTTT. Amino acids: CASSYLGGRELFF. The J gene is TRBJ2-2, the V gene TRBV7-7, with D possibly TRBD1 on 6 matching bases. The CDR3 is 13 residues long. Trimming cost V 4 bases and J 9 bases, with 12 bases left between them. Germline loops: CDR1 SSHAT, CDR2 FNYEAQ (reference sequence).

The chain joins TRBV27 to TRBJ1-1; TRBD1 matches 8 bases. Trimming took 2 bases from V and 4 from J; bases not matched to a gene: 3. The CDR3 is 14 amino acids. Germline CDR1 reads MNHEY; CDR2 reads SMNVEV (reference sequence). The CDR3: CASSLAQGVTEAFF. The CDR3 DNA sequence: TGTGCCAGCAGTTTAGCACAGGGGGTCACTGAAGCTTTCTTT.

This clone was observed a handful of times. V gene TRBV30 combines with J gene TRBJ2-7, with 8 bases fitting TRBD1. Trimming at V came to 4 bases and at J to 4 bases, leaving 12 bases not matched to a gene. This CDR3 comprises 15 residues. CDR1 is GTSNPN and CDR2 is SVGIG in the germline V gene (reference sequence). The CDR3 sequence is CAWTVGRGRRYEQYF. The CDR3 DNA is TGTGCCTGGACTGTCGGCAGGGGGCGCCGGTACGAGCAGTACTTC.

V usage is TRBV6-5 and J usage is TRBJ2-5; 9 nucleotides match TRBD1. CDR1 MNHEY and CDR2 SVGAGI come from the germline V gene. V lost 11 bases, J lost 2 bases, and 6 bases stayed unmatched. There are 13 residues in the CDR3. The CDR3 protein is CASRQGVQETQYF. In DNA form, the CDR3 reads TGTGCCTCTCGACAGGGGGTACAAGAGACCCAGTACTTC.

A remark on this clone: The sample holds other DNA sequences that translate to the same CDR3. The chain carries TRBV28 and TRBJ2-7; weak D call: TRBD1 (7 bases). The CDR3 has 14 amino acids. V lost 3 bases and J 2 bases, leaving 11 bases between the germline ends. CDR1 MDHEN and CDR2 SYDVKM come from the germline V gene. The CDR3 protein is CASSFPGGPYEQYF. CDR3 in DNA: TGTGCCAGCAGTTTTCCAGGGGGGCCCTACGAGCAGTACTTC.

Remarks on this clone: Within the sample, other DNA sequences also encode this same CDR3. V is TRBV6-5 and J is TRBJ2-3; TRBD2 aligns across 12 bases. The CDR3 sequence is 15 residues long. Trimming took 6 bases from V and 6 from J; bases not matched to a gene: 7. CDR1 is MNHEY and CDR2 is SVGAGI in the germline V gene. The CDR3 loop reads CASSRLAGVTDTQYF. The CDR3, as DNA: TGTGCCAGCAGCAGACTAGCGGGAGTGACGGATACGCAGTATTTT.

The rearrangement links TRBV5-5 to TRBJ2-5, with D tentatively TRBD1 (5 bases). V shed 4 bases and J shed 12 bases, with 22 bases lying between them. Germline V gives CDR1 SGHKS, CDR2 YYEKEE (reference sequence). The CDR3 covers 14 residues. DNA of the CDR3: TGTGCCAGCAGCCGAGCAGGGCTAACCGATGGAGAGTACTTC. This translates into CASSRAGLTDGEYF.